This record concerns one TCR beta chain sequence. This CDR3 comprises 13 residues. Trimming cost V 8 bases and J 2 bases, with 10 bases left between them. Germline CDR1 and CDR2: ENHRY and SYGVKD. This entry is derived from a study of blood T cell repertoires in COVID-19. This table comes from immunoSEQ multiplex PCR, and its TCRdb copy is limited to in-frame clones, with some not included. This table holds some 100,000 clones, about four fifths found once. The chain combines TRBV10-3 with TRBJ2-1, with TRBD2 as a possible D gene (5 bases). The clonotype originates from a woman aged 55-75 years with acute or convalescent COVID-19. Sequencing was performed on peripheral blood. CDR3 sequence reads: CAIRPRAYNEQFF. CDR3 sequence (DNA): TGTGCCATCCGGCCGAGGGCCTACAATGAGCAGTTCTTC.